This record looks at one T cell receptor beta chain sequence and its context. The data are from a study of T cell changes during pregnancy in multiple sclerosis. From germline, CDR1 is MNHEY and CDR2 SMNVEV (reference sequence). V shed 4 bases and J 3 bases; nucleotides not matched to a gene: 8. The CDR3 contains 18 residues. Profiled with immunoSEQ multiplex PCR; TCRdb holds only in-frame clones, not every one. The table records about 50,000 clones, 94% of them present only once. This sequence was found in a female donor with multiple sclerosis, enrolled in a pregnancy study. Material: CD8+ T cells from peripheral blood mononuclear cells, obtained in the first trimester of pregnancy. This rearrangement joins TRBV27 to TRBJ2-3; 15 bases fit TRBD2. CDR3 loop: CASSSGLAGGPLTDTQYF. The CDR3 DNA reads as TGTGCCAGCAGTTCCGGACTAGCGGGGGGGCCCCTGACAGATACGCAGTATTTT.